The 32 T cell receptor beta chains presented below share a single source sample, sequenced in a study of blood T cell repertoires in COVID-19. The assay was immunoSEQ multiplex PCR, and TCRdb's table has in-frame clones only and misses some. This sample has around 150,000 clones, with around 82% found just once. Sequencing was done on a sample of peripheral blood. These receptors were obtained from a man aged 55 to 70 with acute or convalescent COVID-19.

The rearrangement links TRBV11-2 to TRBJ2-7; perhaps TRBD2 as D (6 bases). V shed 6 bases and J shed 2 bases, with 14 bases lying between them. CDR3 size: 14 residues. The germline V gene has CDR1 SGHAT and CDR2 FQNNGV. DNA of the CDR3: TGTGCCAGCAGTTCAACTAGCTTCCCCTACGAGCAGTACTTC. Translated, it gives CASSSTSFPYEQYF.

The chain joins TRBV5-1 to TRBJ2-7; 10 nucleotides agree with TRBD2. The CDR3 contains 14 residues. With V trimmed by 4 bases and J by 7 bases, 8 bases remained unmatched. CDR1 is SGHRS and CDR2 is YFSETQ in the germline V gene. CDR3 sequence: CASSPGLARQEQYF. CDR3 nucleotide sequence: TGCGCCAGCAGCCCGGGACTAGCGAGGCAGGAGCAGTACTTC.

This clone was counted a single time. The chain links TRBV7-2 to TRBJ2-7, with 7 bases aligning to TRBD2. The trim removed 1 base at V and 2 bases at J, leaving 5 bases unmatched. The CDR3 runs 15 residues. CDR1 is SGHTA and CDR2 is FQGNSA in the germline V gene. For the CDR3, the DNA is TGTGCCAGCAGCTTAGTCGGCCTAGCGGCCTACGAGCAGTACTTC. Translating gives CASSLVGLAAYEQYF.

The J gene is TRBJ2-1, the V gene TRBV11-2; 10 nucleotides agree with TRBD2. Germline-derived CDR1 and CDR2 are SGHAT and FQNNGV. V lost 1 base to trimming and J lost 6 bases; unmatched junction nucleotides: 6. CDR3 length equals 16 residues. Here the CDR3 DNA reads TGTGCCAGCAGCTTAGCGGCTAGCGGGAGCCGCAATGAGCAGTTCTTC. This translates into CASSLAASGSRNEQFF.

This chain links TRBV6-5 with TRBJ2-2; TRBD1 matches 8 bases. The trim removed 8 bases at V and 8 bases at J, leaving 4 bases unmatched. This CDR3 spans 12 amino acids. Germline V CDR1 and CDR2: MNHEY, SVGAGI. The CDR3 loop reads CASGQGAGELFF. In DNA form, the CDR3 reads TGTGCCAGCGGGCAGGGGGCTGGGGAGCTGTTTTTT.

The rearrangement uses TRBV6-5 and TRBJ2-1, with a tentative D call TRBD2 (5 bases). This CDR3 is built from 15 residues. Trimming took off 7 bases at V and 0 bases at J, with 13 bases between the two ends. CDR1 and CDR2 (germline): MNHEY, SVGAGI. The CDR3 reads CASNPLALSYNEQFF. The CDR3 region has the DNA TGTGCCAGCAACCCGCTAGCCCTCTCCTACAATGAGCAGTTCTTC.

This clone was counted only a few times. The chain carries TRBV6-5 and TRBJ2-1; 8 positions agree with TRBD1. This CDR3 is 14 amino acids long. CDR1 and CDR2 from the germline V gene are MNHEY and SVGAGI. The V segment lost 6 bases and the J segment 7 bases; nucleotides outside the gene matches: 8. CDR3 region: CASRTSGGGNEQFF. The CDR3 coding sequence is TGTGCCAGCAGGACTTCAGGGGGCGGGAATGAGCAGTTCTTC.

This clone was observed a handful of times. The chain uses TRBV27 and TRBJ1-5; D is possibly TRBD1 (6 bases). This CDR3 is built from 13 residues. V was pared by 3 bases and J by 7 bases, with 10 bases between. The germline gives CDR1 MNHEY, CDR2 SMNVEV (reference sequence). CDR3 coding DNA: TGTGCCAGCAGTTTTGAGGGGGGGCAGCCCCAGCATTTT. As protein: CASSFEGGQPQHF.

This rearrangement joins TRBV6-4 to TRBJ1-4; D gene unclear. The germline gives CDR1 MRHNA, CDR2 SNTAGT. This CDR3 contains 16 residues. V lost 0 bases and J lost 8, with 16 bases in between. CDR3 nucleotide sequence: TGTGCCAGCAGTGACTCCTCGGGGTTCGTAAGGGAAAAACTGTTTTTT. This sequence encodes CASSDSSGFVREKLFF.

This chain's CDR3 is CASSRTSGSGETQYF. In DNA form, the CDR3 reads TGTGCCAGCAGCCGGACTAGCGGGAGTGGGGAGACCCAGTACTTC. The gene calls are TRBV4-2 and TRBJ2-5, with 13 positions matching TRBD2. Germline CDR1 LGHNA, CDR2 YNFKEQ. This CDR3 comprises 15 residues. V dropped 4 bases and J dropped 5; count of bases not matched to a gene: 4.

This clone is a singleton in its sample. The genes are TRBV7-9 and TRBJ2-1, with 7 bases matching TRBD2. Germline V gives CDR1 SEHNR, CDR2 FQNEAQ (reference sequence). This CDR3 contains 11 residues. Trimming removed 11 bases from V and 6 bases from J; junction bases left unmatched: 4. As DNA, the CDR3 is TGTGCCGGCTGGGGGGGCAATGAGCAGTTCTTC. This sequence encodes CAGWGGNEQFF.

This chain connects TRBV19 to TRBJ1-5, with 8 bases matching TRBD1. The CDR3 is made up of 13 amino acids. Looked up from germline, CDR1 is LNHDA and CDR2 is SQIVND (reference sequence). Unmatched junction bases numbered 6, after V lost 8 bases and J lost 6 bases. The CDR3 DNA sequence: TGTGCCAGTTCGGACAGGGATGGTCAGCCCCAGCATTTT. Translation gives CASSDRDGQPQHF.

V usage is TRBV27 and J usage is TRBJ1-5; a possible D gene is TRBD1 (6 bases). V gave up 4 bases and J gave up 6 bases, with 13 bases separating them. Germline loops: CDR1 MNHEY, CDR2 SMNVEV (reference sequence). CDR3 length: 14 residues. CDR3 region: CASSYGTRSQPQHF. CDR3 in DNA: TGTGCCAGCAGTTACGGGACAAGGAGTCAGCCCCAGCATTTT.

The CDR3 nucleotides read TGTGCCAGCAGCCCCCCGGGGTCCTACGAGCAGTACTTC. Protein sequence: CASSPPGSYEQYF. The genes are TRBV27 and TRBJ2-7, with D perhaps matching TRBD2 (5 bases). The CDR3 has 13 residues. Trimming took 6 bases from V and 1 from J, leaving 10 bases between them. Germline values: CDR1 MNHEY, CDR2 SMNVEV (reference sequence).

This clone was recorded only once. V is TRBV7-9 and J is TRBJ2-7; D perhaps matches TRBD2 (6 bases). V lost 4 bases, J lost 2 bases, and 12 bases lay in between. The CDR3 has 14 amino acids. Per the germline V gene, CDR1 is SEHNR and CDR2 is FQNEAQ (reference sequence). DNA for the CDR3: TGTGCCAGCAGCTGGCGGGACCCAGCCTACGAGCAGTACTTC. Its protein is CASSWRDPAYEQYF. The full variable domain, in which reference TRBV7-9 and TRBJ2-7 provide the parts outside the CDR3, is DTGVSQNPRHKITKRGQNVTFRCDPISEHNRLYWYRQTLGQGPEFLTYFQNEAQLEKSRLLSDRFSAERPKGSFSTLEIQRTEQGDSAMYLCASSWRDPAYEQYFGPGTRLTVT.

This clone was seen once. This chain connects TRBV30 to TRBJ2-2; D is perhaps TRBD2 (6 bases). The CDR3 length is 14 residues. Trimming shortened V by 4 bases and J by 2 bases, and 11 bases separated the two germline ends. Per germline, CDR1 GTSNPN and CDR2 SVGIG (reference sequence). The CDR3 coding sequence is TGTGCCTGGAAGGCGGGACTCAACACCGGGGAGCTGTTTTTT. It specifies CAWKAGLNTGELFF.

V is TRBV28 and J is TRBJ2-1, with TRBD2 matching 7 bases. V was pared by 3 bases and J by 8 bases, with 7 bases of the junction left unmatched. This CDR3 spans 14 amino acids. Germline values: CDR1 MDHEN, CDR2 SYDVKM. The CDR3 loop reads CASSFGGSSYEQFF. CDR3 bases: TGTGCCAGCAGTTTCGGCGGGAGTAGCTATGAGCAGTTCTTC.

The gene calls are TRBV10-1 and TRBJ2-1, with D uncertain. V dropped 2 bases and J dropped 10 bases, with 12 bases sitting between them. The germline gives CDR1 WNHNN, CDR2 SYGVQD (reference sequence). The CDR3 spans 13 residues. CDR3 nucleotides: TGCGCCAGCAGTGAGAATCCGGGTCCCGAGCAGTTCTTC. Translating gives CASSENPGPEQFF.

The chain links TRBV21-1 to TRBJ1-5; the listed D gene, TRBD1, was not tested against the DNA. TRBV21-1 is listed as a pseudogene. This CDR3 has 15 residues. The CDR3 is CASSNGWTGGQPQHF. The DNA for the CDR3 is TGTGCCAGCAGCAATGGTTGGACAGGAGGTCAGCCCCAGCATTTT.

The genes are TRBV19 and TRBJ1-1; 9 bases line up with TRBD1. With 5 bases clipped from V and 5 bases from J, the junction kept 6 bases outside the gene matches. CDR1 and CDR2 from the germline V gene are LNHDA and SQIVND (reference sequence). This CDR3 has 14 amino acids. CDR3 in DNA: TGTGCCAGTAGTCAGACAGGGGGGGTGACTGAAGCTTTCTTT. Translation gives CASSQTGGVTEAFF.

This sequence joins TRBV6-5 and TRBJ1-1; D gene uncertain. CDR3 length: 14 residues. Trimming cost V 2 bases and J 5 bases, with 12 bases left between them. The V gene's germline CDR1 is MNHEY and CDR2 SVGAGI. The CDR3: CASSYQAGGTEAFF. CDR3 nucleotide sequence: TGTGCCAGCAGTTACCAGGCGGGCGGGACTGAAGCTTTCTTT.

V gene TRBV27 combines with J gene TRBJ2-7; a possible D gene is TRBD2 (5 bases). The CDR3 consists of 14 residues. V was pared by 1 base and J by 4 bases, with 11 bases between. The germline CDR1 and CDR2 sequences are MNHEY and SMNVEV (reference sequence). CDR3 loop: CASSLFSAAYEQYF. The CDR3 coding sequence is TGTGCCAGCAGTTTATTTTCAGCGGCGTACGAGCAGTACTTC.

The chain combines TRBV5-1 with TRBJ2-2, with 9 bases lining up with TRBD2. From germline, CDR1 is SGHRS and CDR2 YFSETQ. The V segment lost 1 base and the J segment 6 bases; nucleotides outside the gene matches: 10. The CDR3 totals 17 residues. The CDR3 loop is CASSLLIRLADPGELFF. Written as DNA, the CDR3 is TGCGCCAGCAGCTTGCTTATAAGACTAGCGGACCCCGGGGAGCTGTTTTTT.

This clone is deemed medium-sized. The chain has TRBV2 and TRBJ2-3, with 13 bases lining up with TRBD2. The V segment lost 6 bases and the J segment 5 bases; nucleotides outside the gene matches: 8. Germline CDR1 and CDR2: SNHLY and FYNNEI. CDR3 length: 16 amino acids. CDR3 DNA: TGTGCCAGCAGGGGGACTAGCGGGACCTCTGGAGATACGCAGTATTTT. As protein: CASRGTSGTSGDTQYF.

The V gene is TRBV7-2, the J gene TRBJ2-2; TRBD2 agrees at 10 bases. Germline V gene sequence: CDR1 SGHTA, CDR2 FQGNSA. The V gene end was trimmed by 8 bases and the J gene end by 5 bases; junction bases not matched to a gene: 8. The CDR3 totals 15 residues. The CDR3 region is CASSQLAGETGELFF. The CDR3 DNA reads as TGTGCCAGCTCCCAGCTAGCGGGAGAAACCGGGGAGCTGTTTTTT.

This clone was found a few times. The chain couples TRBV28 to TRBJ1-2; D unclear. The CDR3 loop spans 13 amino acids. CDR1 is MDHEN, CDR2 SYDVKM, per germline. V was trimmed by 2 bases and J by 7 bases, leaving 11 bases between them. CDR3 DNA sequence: TGTGCCAGCAGTTTAGGTCAGACGGGTGGCTACACCTTC. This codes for CASSLGQTGGYTF.

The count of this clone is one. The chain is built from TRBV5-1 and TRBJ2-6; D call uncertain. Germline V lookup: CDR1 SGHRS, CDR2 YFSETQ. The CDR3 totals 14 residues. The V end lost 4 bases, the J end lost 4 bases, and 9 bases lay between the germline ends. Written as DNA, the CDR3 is TGCGCCAGCAGCCTTCAGGCGGGGGCCAACGTCCTGACTTTC. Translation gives CASSLQAGANVLTF.

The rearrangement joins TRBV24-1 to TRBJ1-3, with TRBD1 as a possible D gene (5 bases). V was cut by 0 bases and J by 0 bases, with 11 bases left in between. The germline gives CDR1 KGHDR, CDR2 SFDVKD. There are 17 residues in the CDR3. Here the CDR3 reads CATSDLVGGSSGNTIYF. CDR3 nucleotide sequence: TGTGCCACCAGTGATTTGGTTGGGGGGAGCTCTGGAAACACCATATATTTT.

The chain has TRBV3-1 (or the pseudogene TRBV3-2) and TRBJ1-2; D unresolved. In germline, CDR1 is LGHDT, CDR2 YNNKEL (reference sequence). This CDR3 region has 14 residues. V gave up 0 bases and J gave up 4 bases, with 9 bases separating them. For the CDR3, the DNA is TGTGCCAGCAGCCAAGAAGCCACCTTCTATGGCTACACCTTC. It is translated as CASSQEATFYGYTF.

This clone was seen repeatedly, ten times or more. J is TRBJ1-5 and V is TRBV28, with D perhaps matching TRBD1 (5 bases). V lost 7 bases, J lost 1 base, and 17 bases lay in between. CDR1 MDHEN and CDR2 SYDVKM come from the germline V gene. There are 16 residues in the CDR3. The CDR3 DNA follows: TGTGCCAGCACCTCGCAGGGAGGGGAAAGCAATCAGCCCCAGCATTTT. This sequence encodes CASTSQGGESNQPQHF.

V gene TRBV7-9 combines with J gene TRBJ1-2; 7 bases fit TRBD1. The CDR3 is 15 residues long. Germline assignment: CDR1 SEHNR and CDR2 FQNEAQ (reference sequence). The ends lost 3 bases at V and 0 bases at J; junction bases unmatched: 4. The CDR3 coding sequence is TGTGCCAGCAGCTTGGCTGGGACAGCTAACTATGGCTACACCTTC. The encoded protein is CASSLAGTANYGYTF.

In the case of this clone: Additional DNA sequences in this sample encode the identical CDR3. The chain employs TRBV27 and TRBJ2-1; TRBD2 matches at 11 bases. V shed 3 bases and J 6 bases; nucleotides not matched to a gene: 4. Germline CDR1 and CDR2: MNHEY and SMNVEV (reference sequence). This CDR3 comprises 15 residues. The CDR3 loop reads CASSLTSGIANEQFF. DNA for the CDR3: TGTGCCAGCAGTTTGACTAGCGGGATTGCCAATGAGCAGTTCTTC.